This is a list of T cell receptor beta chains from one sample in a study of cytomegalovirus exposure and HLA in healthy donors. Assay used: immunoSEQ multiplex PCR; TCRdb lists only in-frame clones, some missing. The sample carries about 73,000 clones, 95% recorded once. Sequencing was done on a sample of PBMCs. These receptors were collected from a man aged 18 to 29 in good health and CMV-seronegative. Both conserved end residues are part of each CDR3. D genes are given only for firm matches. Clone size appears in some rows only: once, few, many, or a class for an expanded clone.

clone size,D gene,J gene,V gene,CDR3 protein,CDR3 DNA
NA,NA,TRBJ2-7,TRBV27,CASSTGTLYEQYF,TGTGCCAGTTCTACCGGGACTCTCTACGAGCAGTACTTC
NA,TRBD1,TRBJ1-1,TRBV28,CASTGTVRFEAFF,TGTGCCAGCACCGGGACAGTACGTTTTGAAGCTTTCTTT
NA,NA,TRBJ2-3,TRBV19,CASQTGYDLSDTQYF,TGTGCCAGCCAGACCGGGTACGATTTGTCGGATACGCAGTATTTT
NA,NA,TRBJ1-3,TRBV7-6,CASSSLGMSGNTIYF,TGTGCCAGCAGCTCCCTCGGGATGAGTGGAAACACCATATATTTT
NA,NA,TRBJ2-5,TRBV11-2,CASRPQGKETQYF,TGTGCCAGCAGGCCTCAGGGGAAGGAGACCCAGTACTTC
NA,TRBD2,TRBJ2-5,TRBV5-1,CASRSYGGNQETQYF,TGCGCCAGCCGCTCCTACGGGGGGAACCAAGAGACCCAGTACTTC
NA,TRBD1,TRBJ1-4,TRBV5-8,CASSSWDSPNEKLFF,TGTGCCAGCAGCTCGTGGGACAGCCCTAATGAAAAACTGTTTTTT
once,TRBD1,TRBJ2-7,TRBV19,CASSIRGQGAYEQYF,TGTGCCAGTAGTATTCGGGGACAGGGCGCCTACGAGCAGTACTTC
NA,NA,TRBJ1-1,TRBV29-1,CSVLGTEAFF,TGCAGCGTTCTCGGCACTGAAGCTTTCTTT
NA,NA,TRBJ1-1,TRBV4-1,CASSPSVNTEAFF,TGCGCCAGCAGCCCCTCGGTGAACACTGAAGCTTTCTTT
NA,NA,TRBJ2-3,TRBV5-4,CASTPGGQIRRDTQYF,TGTGCCAGCACCCCCGGGGGACAGATAAGAAGAGATACACAGTATTTT
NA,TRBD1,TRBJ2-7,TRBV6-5,CASSEGTGLQYF,TGTGCCAGCAGTGAAGGGACAGGGCTTCAGTACTTC
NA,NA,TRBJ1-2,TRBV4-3,CASSHSWGEASGYTF,TGCGCCAGCAGCCACTCGTGGGGAGAGGCTTCTGGCTACACCTTC
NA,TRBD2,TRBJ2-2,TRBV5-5,CASSLVTSKNTGELFF,TGTGCCAGCAGCTTAGTGACTAGCAAGAACACCGGGGAGCTGTTTTTT
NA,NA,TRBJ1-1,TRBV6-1,CATLPTVNTEAFF,TGTGCCACGTTACCGACAGTGAACACTGAAGCTTTCTTT
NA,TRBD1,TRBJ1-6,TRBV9,CASSVADGQEYNSPLHF,TGTGCCAGCAGCGTAGCAGATGGACAGGAATATAATTCACCCCTCCACTTT
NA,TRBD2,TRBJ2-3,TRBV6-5,CASSYRSSGGTDTQYF,TGTGCCAGCAGTTACCGATCCAGCGGGGGCACAGATACGCAGTATTTT
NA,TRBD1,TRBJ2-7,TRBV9,CASSGTGESYEQYF,TGTGCCAGCAGTGGGACAGGGGAATCCTACGAGCAGTACTTC
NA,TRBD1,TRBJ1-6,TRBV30,CAWSDGTVEPYNSPLHF,TGTGCCTGGAGTGACGGGACAGTAGAACCCTATAATTCACCCCTCCACTTT
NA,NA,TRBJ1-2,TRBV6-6,CASSYPQGGQNYGYTF,TGTGCCAGCAGTTACCCCCAGGGAGGGCAAAACTATGGCTACACCTTC
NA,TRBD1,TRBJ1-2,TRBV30,CAWSPPTGGRTLRGYTF,TGTGCCTGGAGTCCCCCGACAGGGGGCCGCACCCTGCGTGGCTACACCTTC
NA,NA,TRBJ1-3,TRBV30,CAWSVGVHTIYF,TGTGCCTGGAGTGTAGGGGTCCACACCATATATTTT
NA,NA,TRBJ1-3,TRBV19,CASRATFTADSGNTIYF,TGTGCCAGTAGGGCGACCTTCACAGCTGACTCTGGAAACACCATATATTTT
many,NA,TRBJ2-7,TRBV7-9,CASSPPDALDSPYEQYF,TGTGCCAGCAGCCCTCCCGATGCCCTGGACAGTCCCTACGAGCAGTACTTC
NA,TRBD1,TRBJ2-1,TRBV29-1,CSVQRTGGPFYNEQFF,TGCAGCGTTCAAAGGACAGGGGGGCCCTTTTACAATGAGCAGTTCTTC
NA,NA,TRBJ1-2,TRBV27,CASSPQTTGGYTF,TGTGCCAGCAGTCCACAAACGACGGGTGGCTACACCTTC
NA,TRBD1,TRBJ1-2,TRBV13,CASSSDGQGNYYGYTF,TGTGCCAGCAGCTCGGACGGACAGGGAAATTATTATGGCTACACCTTC
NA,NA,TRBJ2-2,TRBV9,CASSVEGAGELFF,TGTGCCAGCAGCGTAGAAGGGGCCGGGGAGCTGTTTTTT
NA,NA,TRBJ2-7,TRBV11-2,CASSHMGQGSYEQYF,TGTGCCAGCAGCCATATGGGGCAGGGAAGCTACGAGCAGTACTTC
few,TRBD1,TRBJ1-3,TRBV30,CARTGDVGSSGNTIYF,TGTGCCCGGACAGGGGATGTAGGAAGCTCTGGAAACACCATATATTTT
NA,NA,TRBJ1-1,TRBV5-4,CASSFGRVSAEAFF,TGTGCCAGCAGCTTTGGCAGGGTCTCGGCTGAAGCTTTCTTT
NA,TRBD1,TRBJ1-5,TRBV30,CAWSVNRGSGSNQPQHF,TGTGCCTGGAGTGTTAACAGGGGCAGCGGAAGCAATCAGCCCCAGCATTTT
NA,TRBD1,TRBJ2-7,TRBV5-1,CASSLGTGIYEQYF,TGCGCCAGCAGCTTAGGGACAGGGATCTACGAGCAGTACTTC
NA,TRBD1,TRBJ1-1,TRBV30,CAWSAGTGVTEAFF,TGTGCCTGGAGTGCCGGGACAGGGGTTACTGAAGCTTTCTTT
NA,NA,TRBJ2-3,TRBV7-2,CASSLGASSTDTQYF,TGTGCCAGCAGCTTAGGAGCCTCAAGCACAGATACGCAGTATTTT
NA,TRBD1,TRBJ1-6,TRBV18,CASSPDRVGGNSPLHF,TGTGCCAGCTCACCAGACAGGGTGGGTGGTAATTCACCCCTCCACTTT
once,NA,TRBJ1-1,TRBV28,CASSFIGQKNTEAFF,TGTGCCAGCAGTTTTATCGGACAGAAGAACACTGAAGCTTTCTTT
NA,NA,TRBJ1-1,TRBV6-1,CASSVEGGWTEAFF,TGTGCCAGCAGTGTTGAGGGGGGGTGGACTGAAGCTTTCTTT
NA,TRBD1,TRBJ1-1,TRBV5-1,CASSLRTGRSIMEAFF,TGCGCCAGCAGCTTGCGGACAGGGAGATCTATTATGGAAGCTTTCTTT
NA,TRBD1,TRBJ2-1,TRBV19,CASSIGTGGYNEQFF,TGTGCCAGTAGTATAGGGACAGGGGGCTACAATGAGCAGTTCTTC
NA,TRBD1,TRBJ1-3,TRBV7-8,CASSLATQILQGASGNTIYF,TGTGCCAGCAGCTTAGCGACCCAGATATTACAGGGGGCCTCTGGAAACACCATATATTTT
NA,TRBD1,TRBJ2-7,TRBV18,CASSSGQGGFSYEQYF,TGTGCCAGCTCGTCGGGACAGGGAGGGTTCTCCTACGAGCAGTACTTC
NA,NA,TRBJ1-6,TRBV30,CAWSPGWDSPLHF,TGTGCCTGGTCCCCCGGGTGGGATTCACCCCTCCACTTT
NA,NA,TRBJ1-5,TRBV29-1,CSVGDGVLGNQPQHF,TGCAGCGTTGGAGACGGGGTGCTCGGCAATCAGCCCCAGCATTTT
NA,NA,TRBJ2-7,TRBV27,CASSPSPYEQYF,TGTGCCAGCAGTCCCTCCCCCTACGAGCAGTACTTC
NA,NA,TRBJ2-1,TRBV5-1,CASSYPGGDEQFF,TGCGCCAGCTCCTACCCGGGGGGCGATGAGCAGTTCTTC
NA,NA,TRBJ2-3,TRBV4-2,CASSQGFSDTQYF,TGTGCCAGCAGCCAAGGATTTAGTGATACGCAGTATTTT
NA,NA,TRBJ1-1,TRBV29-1,CSVEGNTEAFF,TGCAGCGTGGAGGGGAACACTGAAGCTTTCTTT
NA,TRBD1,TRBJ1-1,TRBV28,CASSWGTGVWTEAFF,TGTGCCAGCAGTTGGGGGACAGGGGTATGGACTGAAGCTTTCTTT